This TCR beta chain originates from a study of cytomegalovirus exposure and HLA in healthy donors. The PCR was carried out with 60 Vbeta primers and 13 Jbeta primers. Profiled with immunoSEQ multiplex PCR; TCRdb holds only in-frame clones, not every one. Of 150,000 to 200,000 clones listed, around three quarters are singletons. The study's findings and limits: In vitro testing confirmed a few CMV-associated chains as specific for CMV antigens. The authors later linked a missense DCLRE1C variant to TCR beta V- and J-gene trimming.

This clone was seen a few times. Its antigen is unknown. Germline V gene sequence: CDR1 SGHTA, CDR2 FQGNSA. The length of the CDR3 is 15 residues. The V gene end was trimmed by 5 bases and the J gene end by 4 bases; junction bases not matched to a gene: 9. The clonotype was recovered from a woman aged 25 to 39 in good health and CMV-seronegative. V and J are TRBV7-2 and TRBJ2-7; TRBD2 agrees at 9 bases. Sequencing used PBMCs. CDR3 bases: TGTGCCAGCAGCATATCGGCGGGAGGGCCTTACGAGCAGTACTTC. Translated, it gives CASSISAGGPYEQYF.